The TCR beta chain described here comes from a study of cytomegalovirus exposure and HLA in healthy donors. Whole-study findings and limits: Later analysis placed DRB1 highest and HLA-C lowest in TCR association rates, which differed by HLA locus. Donors belonging to an Asian-associated ancestry cluster reportedly showed fewer N-insertions in productive TCRs than the roughly 670-donor mean, according to what a later analysis found. The study carried out a later analysis of TCR beta sequences. It associated 16,951 of them with specific HLA alleles at a false discovery rate of 0.05. As confirmed in vitro, a few CMV-associated chains were specific for CMV antigens.

Researchers ran the PCR with 60 Vbeta and 13 Jbeta primers. The table came from immunoSEQ multiplex PCR; TCRdb's copy has only in-frame clones and leaves some out. The data show approximately 180,000 clones, 80% to 90% seen once. CDR3 length: 18 amino acids. The germline V gene encodes CDR1 SGHTS and CDR2 YDEGEE. J was trimmed by 1 base and V by 0 bases; bases with no gene match: 6. Remarks on this clone: Its target is not known.

This sequence joins TRBV5-8 and TRBJ1-6, with 8 bases aligning to TRBD1. This sequence was found in a girl between 5 and 17 years old in good health and CMV-seropositive. Sequencing was done on a sample of PBMCs. The CDR3 region is CASSLVQGVGSYNSPLHF. The DNA for the CDR3 is TGTGCCAGCAGCTTGGTACAGGGGGTAGGGTCCTATAATTCACCCCTCCACTTT. Looking up the rest from reference TRBV5-8 and TRBJ1-6 gives the full variable domain: EAGVTQSPTHLIKTRGQQATLRCSPISGHTSVYWYQQALGLGLQFLLWYDEGEERNRGNFPPRFSGRQFPNYSSELNVNALELEDSALYLCASSLVQGVGSYNSPLHFGNGTRLTVT.